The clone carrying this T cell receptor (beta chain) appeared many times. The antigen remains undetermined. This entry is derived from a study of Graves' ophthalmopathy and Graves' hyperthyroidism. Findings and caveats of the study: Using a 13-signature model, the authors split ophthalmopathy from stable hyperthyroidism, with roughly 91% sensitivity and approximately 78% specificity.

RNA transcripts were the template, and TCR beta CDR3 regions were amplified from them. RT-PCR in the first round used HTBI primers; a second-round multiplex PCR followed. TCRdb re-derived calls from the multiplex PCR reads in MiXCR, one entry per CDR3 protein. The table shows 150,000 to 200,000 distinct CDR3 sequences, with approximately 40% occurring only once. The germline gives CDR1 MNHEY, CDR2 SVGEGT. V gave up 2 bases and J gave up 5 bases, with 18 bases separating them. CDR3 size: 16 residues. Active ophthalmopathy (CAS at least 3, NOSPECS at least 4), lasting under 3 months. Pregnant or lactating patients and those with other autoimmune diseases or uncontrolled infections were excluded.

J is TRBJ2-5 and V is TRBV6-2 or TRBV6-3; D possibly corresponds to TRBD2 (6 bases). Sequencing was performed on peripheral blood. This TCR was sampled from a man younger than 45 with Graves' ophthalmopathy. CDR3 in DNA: TGTGCCAGCAGTTACGAGGCGGGGAAGATCCCGGAGACCCAGTACTTC. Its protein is CASSYEAGKIPETQYF.